The next 28 T cell receptor beta chains were all read from a single sample in a study of graft-versus-host responses after intestinal transplantation. Using immunoSEQ multiplex PCR, the repertoire was profiled, and TCRdb retains in-frame clones only, with some absent. The profile shows about 130,000 clones, just over 90% of them singletons. These TCRs' antigens remain unknown. Sequences were derived from unstimulated CD4+ T cells sorted from spleen or lymph node cells, sampled before intestinal transplant. These receptors were obtained from a human donor who received an intestinal transplant.

In the case of this clone: Other DNA sequences within the sample encode an identical CDR3. This chain joins TRBV19 and TRBJ1-1; D is uncertain. Germline-derived CDR1 and CDR2 are LNHDA and SQIVND (reference sequence). The CDR3 is made up of 14 amino acids. Trimming left V 3 bases short and J 0 bases short, with 8 bases between. CDR3 DNA sequence: TGTGCCAGTAGTATTCCGAAAATGAACACTGAAGCTTTCTTT. This encodes CASSIPKMNTEAFF.

The V call is TRBV6-5, the J call TRBJ1-3, with a weak D call TRBD1 (6 bases). Per germline, CDR1 MNHEY and CDR2 SVGAGI. The CDR3 is made up of 15 amino acids. V dropped 2 bases and J dropped 2 bases, with 10 bases sitting between them. The CDR3, as DNA: TGTGCCAGCAGTTACGGGGGGGCGCCTGGAAACACCATATATTTT. Translation: CASSYGGAPGNTIYF.

The chain has TRBV30 and TRBJ2-7; tentative D call: TRBD1 (6 bases). The DNA matches TRBJ2-5 better at its end, which makes the J call doubtful. The CDR3 is 13 amino acids. The germline V gene encodes CDR1 GTSNPN and CDR2 SVGIG (reference sequence). CDR3 coding DNA: TGTGCCTGGAGTACAGGGTGGGGAGAGACCCAGTACTTC. This sequence encodes CAWSTGWGETQYF.

V is TRBV5-4 and J is TRBJ2-7; tentative D call: TRBD1 (6 bases). V was clipped by 0 bases and J by 0 bases, with 13 bases between them. Germline CDR1 and CDR2: SGHNT and YYREEE (reference sequence). The CDR3 covers 16 residues. The CDR3 here is CASSLGGLLGSYEQYF. In DNA, the CDR3 is TGTGCCAGCAGCTTGGGGGGGCTGTTGGGCTCCTACGAGCAGTACTTC.

This clone was recorded once. The chain combines TRBV14 with TRBJ1-1; D call uncertain. In germline, CDR1 is SGHDN, CDR2 FVKESK. This CDR3 comprises 11 residues. The V end lost 2 bases, the J end lost 11 bases, and 9 bases lay between the germline ends. The chain's CDR3 is CASSQLRSAFF. CDR3 nucleotides: TGTGCCAGCAGCCAACTGCGATCGGCTTTCTTT.

This clone appeared once. This sequence joins TRBV6-5 and TRBJ1-2, with a tentative D call TRBD1 (5 bases). Germline V CDR1 and CDR2: MNHEY, SVGAGI. CDR3 length equals 14 residues. Trimming took 5 bases from V and 5 from J, leaving 15 bases between them. The CDR3 bases are TGTGCCAGCAGTATACGTGGGGCGGGATATGGCTACACCTTC. Its translation is CASSIRGAGYGYTF.

The rearrangement uses TRBV6-5 and TRBJ1-2, with 10 bases matching TRBD1. V lost 7 bases, J lost 8 bases, and 7 bases stayed unmatched. This CDR3 has 13 residues. Germline values: CDR1 MNHEY, CDR2 SVGAGI. The CDR3 DNA sequence: TGTGCCAGCAATGCTGGACAGGGGGGGGGCTACACCTTC. Its protein product is CASNAGQGGGYTF.

This chain joins TRBV4-1 and TRBJ1-2; TRBD1 is a possible D gene (5 bases). This CDR3 is built from 13 residues. V gave up 0 bases and J gave up 7 bases, with 9 bases separating them. Germline V gene data show CDR1 as MGHRA and CDR2 as YSYEKL. CDR3 region: CASSQDLRAGYTF. The CDR3 DNA reads TGCGCCAGCAGCCAAGACCTCAGGGCTGGCTACACCTTC.

The chain recombines TRBV19 with TRBJ2-7; 8 bases are a match to TRBD1. Germline trimming cut 5 bases from V and 6 bases from J; bases unmatched to any gene: 6. The CDR3 has 13 residues. The germline V gene encodes CDR1 LNHDA and CDR2 SQIVND (reference sequence). The CDR3 DNA sequence: TGTGCCAGTAGTCGGACAGGGTTCGGCGAGCAGTACTTC. This encodes CASSRTGFGEQYF. Full variable domain (remainder filled in from reference TRBV19 and TRBJ2-7): DGGITQSPKYLFRKEGQNVTLSCEQNLNHDAMYWYRQDPGQGLRLIYYSQIVNDFQKGDIAEGYSVSREKKESFPLTVTSAQKNPTAFYLCASSRTGFGEQYFGPGTRLTVT.

J is TRBJ2-3 and V is TRBV12-5; 9 nucleotides match TRBD2. CDR3 length: 15 amino acids. Trimming at V came to 3 bases and at J to 6 bases, leaving 7 bases not matched to a gene. Germline CDR1 LGHNT, CDR2 FRNRAP. The CDR3 DNA reads as TGTGCTAGTGGTTTACGCGGGGGGGTGGCGGATACGCAGTATTTT. The encoded protein is CASGLRGGVADTQYF.

This chain links TRBV5-6 with TRBJ2-3; TRBD1 agrees at 8 bases. The CDR3 runs 16 residues. Per the germline V gene, CDR1 is SGHDT and CDR2 is YYEEEE. V shed 3 bases and J 5 bases; nucleotides not matched to a gene: 11. The CDR3 DNA sequence: TGTGCCAGCAGCTCTGGGGTTACAGGGGGGAGAGATACGCAGTATTTT. This gives the protein CASSSGVTGGRDTQYF.

The chain combines TRBV10-2 with TRBJ1-2, with D hard to call. This CDR3 contains 14 residues. V was clipped by 0 bases and J by 2 bases, with 7 bases between them. Germline V lookup: CDR1 WSHSY, CDR2 SAAADI. The CDR3 is CASSESNPNYGYTF. CDR3 nucleotide sequence: TGCGCCAGCAGTGAGTCCAACCCAAACTATGGCTACACCTTC.

The CDR3 is CASSSSFSPLHF. The CDR3 DNA reads TGTGCCAGCAGCTCCTCCTTTTCACCCCTCCACTTT. V gene TRBV7-2 combines with J gene TRBJ1-6, with D hard to call. Trimming stripped 4 bases from V and 9 bases from J, with 7 bases between. The germline V gene has CDR1 SGHTA and CDR2 FQGNSA. The CDR3 has 12 amino acids.

The genes are TRBV7-2 and TRBJ2-7, with TRBD2 matching 12 bases. The germline gives CDR1 SGHTA, CDR2 FQGNSA. The trim removed 5 bases at V and 3 bases at J, leaving 5 bases unmatched. The CDR3 extends over 15 amino acids. CDR3 in amino acids: CASSPLTSGGYEQYF. The CDR3, as DNA: TGTGCCAGCAGCCCCCTGACTAGCGGGGGCTACGAGCAGTACTTC.

The gene calls are TRBV7-9 and TRBJ2-1, with 11 positions matching TRBD1. Germline trimming cut 3 bases from V and 7 bases from J; bases unmatched to any gene: 5. The CDR3 has 15 amino acids. Germline-derived CDR1 and CDR2 are SEHNR and FQNEAQ (reference sequence). CDR3 nucleotides: TGTGCCAGCAGCTTGGGTTGGGACAGGGGGAATGAGCAGTTCTTC. This encodes CASSLGWDRGNEQFF.

This chain connects TRBV11-3 to TRBJ2-7; either TRBD1 or TRBD2 may supply D (6 bases each). This CDR3 region has 14 residues. Germline V gene sequence: CDR1 SGHNT, CDR2 YENEEA. V was shortened by 0 bases and J by 3 bases, with 9 bases between the two germline ends. The CDR3: CASSLEGGGYEQYF. The CDR3 DNA reads TGTGCCAGCAGCTTAGAAGGAGGGGGCTACGAGCAGTACTTC.

Of note for this clone: The identical CDR3 is also encoded by other nucleotide sequences in the sample. The chain combines TRBV7-2 with TRBJ1-5; D is unclear. V lost 1 base to trimming and J lost 4 bases, with 5 bases between them. CDR1 is SGHTA, CDR2 FQGNSA, per germline. This CDR3 has 13 residues. The CDR3 loop reads CASSLERNQPQHF. The CDR3 coding sequence is TGTGCCAGCAGCTTAGAGAGAAATCAGCCCCAGCATTTT. Combining the CDR3 with reference TRBV7-2 and TRBJ1-5 gives the whole variable domain GAGVSQSPSNKVTEKGKDVELRCDPISGHTALYWYRQSLGQGLEFLIYFQGNSAPDKSGLPSDRFSAERTGGSVSTLTIQRTQQEDSAVYLCASSLERNQPQHFGDGTRLSIL.

The V and J genes are TRBV6-1 and TRBJ1-2, with 9 bases that match TRBD1. CDR1 and CDR2 from the germline V gene are MNHNS and SASEGT. This CDR3 comprises 15 residues. V dropped 7 bases and J dropped 4; count of bases not matched to a gene: 10. CDR3 DNA: TGTGCCAGCACCCGAGACAGGGGGTTGGGCTATGGCTACACCTTC. Its protein is CASTRDRGLGYGYTF.

This chain connects TRBV9 to TRBJ1-6, with 7 bases matching TRBD1. This CDR3 contains 15 residues. With V trimmed by 0 bases and J by 9 bases, 6 bases remained unmatched. From germline, CDR1 is SGDLS and CDR2 YYNGEE. CDR3 residues: CASSVGIGGGSPLHF. CDR3 coding DNA: TGTGCCAGCAGCGTAGGAATAGGGGGCGGTTCACCCCTCCACTTT.

J is TRBJ2-3 and V is TRBV30, with D possibly TRBD2 on 6 matching bases. Deletions cut 7 bases from V and 3 bases from J, with 23 bases between. CDR1 is GTSNPN and CDR2 is SVGIG in the germline V gene (reference sequence). The CDR3 loop spans 16 amino acids. The DNA for the CDR3 is TGTGCCTCGGTGGGGCTAGCGAAGAGGAAAACAGATACGCAGTATTTT. Translated: CASVGLAKRKTDTQYF.

This clone has just a few counts. This sequence joins TRBV5-4 and TRBJ1-6; 8 positions match TRBD1. With V trimmed by 2 bases and J by 8 bases, 3 bases remained unmatched. CDR3 length: 14 amino acids. Germline V gene data show CDR1 as SGHNT and CDR2 as YYREEE (reference sequence). The CDR3 DNA sequence: TGTGCCAGCAGCTTAACAGGGGGAGATTCACCCCTCCACTTT. Its translation: CASSLTGGDSPLHF.

This clone was detected only once. The chain joins TRBV7-2 to TRBJ1-2; the match to TRBD1 covers 7 bases. V shed 8 bases, J shed 2 bases, and the junction held 2 bases outside the gene matches. The CDR3 extends over 12 amino acids. CDR1 and CDR2 from the germline V gene are SGHTA and FQGNSA. The CDR3 region has the DNA TGTGCCAGCGGGACAGCCAACTATGGCTACACCTTC. Protein: CASGTANYGYTF.

The rearrangement joins TRBV6-6 to TRBJ1-5; D unclear. This CDR3 contains 13 residues. Germline-derived CDR1 and CDR2 are MNHNY and SVGAGI (reference sequence). V lost 5 bases and J 0 bases, leaving 5 bases between the germline ends. The CDR3 is CASSQYSNQPQHF. The DNA for the CDR3 is TGTGCCAGCAGTCAATATAGCAATCAGCCCCAGCATTTT.

The chain is built from TRBV11-3 and TRBJ2-3; 7 bases align to TRBD2. Trimming removed 0 bases from V and 2 bases from J; junction bases left unmatched: 2. Germline loops: CDR1 SGHNT, CDR2 YENEEA. This CDR3 comprises 15 residues. CDR3 in DNA: TGTGCCAGCAGCTTAGATGGGACTAACACAGATACGCAGTATTTT. It yields the protein CASSLDGTNTDTQYF.

This clone is a singleton in its sample. This chain joins TRBV2 and TRBJ2-2; perhaps TRBD1 as D (6 bases). The CDR3 has 14 amino acids. The V gene's germline CDR1 is SNHLY and CDR2 FYNNEI. Trimming cost V 8 bases and J 4 bases, with 14 bases left between them. The DNA for the CDR3 is TGTGCCAGCCGACTACCCAGGGGCACCGGGGAGCTGTTTTTT. Residues: CASRLPRGTGELFF.

The chain recombines TRBV7-9 with TRBJ1-4; D uncertain. This CDR3 comprises 16 residues. Germline loops: CDR1 SEHNR, CDR2 FQNEAQ (reference sequence). V lost 1 base, J lost 0 bases, and 9 bases lay in between. CDR3 sequence reads: CASSLGPVATNEKLFF. The CDR3 bases are TGTGCCAGCAGCTTAGGGCCGGTTGCAACTAATGAAAAACTGTTTTTT.

The rearrangement uses TRBV29-1 and TRBJ1-2, with no clear D. Germline V lookup: CDR1 SQVTM, CDR2 ANQGSEA. The CDR3 spans 12 residues. The CDR3 coding sequence is TGCAGTGGCCACTCGGGGAACTATGGCTACACCTTC. Amino acid sequence: CSGHSGNYGYTF.

The V gene is TRBV6-5, the J gene TRBJ2-5, with 11 bases matching TRBD2. The CDR3 length is 15 residues. Trimming removed 10 bases from V and 5 bases from J; junction bases left unmatched: 12. Germline CDR1 reads MNHEY; CDR2 reads SVGAGI. The CDR3 sequence: CATRYSGGAGETQYF. In DNA form, the CDR3 reads TGTGCCACCCGGTATAGCGGGGGGGCCGGGGAGACCCAGTACTTC.